The 18 T cell receptor beta chains reported below all come from one sample, sequenced in a study of cytomegalovirus exposure and HLA in healthy donors. Vbeta (60) and Jbeta (13) primers were used in the PCR. Some clones are missing from TCRdb's copy, which holds only in-frame ones; the method was immunoSEQ multiplex PCR. The sample lists about 150,000 clones, approximately 81% occurring once. What was sequenced was PBMCs. These receptors were taken from a woman aged 40-49 years in good health and CMV-seropositive.

CDR3 residues: CASSLGTNTEAFF. The CDR3 DNA follows: TGTGCCAGCAGTTTAGGGACTAACACTGAAGCTTTCTTT. V and J are TRBV28 and TRBJ1-1; weak D call: TRBD1 (5 bases). The CDR3 contains 13 residues. Trimming took 2 bases from V and 2 from J, leaving 6 bases between them. Germline V gene lookup returns CDR1 MDHEN and CDR2 SYDVKM.

The chain joins TRBV27 to TRBJ1-5; a possible D gene is TRBD1 (5 bases). Trimming left V 6 bases short and J 3 bases short, with 9 bases between. The length of the CDR3 is 13 residues. The germline V gene encodes CDR1 MNHEY and CDR2 SMNVEV (reference sequence). The CDR3 here is CASRPRANQPQHF. The CDR3 nucleotides are TGTGCCAGCAGGCCCAGGGCCAATCAGCCCCAGCATTTT.

The rearrangement joins TRBV6-1 to TRBJ1-3; D not resolved. The CDR3 totals 14 residues. V was trimmed by 10 bases and J by 2 bases, leaving 15 bases between them. CDR1 and CDR2 from the germline V gene are MNHNS and SASEGT. The CDR3 nucleotides are TGTGCCACCTCCGGTCGGGGAACTGGAAACACCATATATTTT. Its translation: CATSGRGTGNTIYF.

This chain connects TRBV13 to TRBJ2-4; perhaps TRBD1 as D (7 bases). The ends were cut back, 4 bases at V and 0 bases at J, with 13 bases in the middle. CDR1 is PRHDT, CDR2 FYEKMQ, per germline (reference sequence). The CDR3 extends over 16 amino acids. The CDR3 sequence: CASSSVQGGAKNIQYF. The CDR3 coding sequence is TGTGCCAGCAGCTCCGTTCAGGGGGGAGCCAAAAACATTCAGTACTTC.

The rearrangement uses TRBV30 and TRBJ1-1; D is ambiguous. V was pared by 5 bases and J by 10 bases, with 23 bases between. The germline V gene encodes CDR1 GTSNPN and CDR2 SVGIG (reference sequence). CDR3 length: 14 residues. CDR3 nucleotides: TGTGCCTGGTCCATCGGGGAAGGGTTGGGAGGAGCTTTCTTT. Protein sequence: CAWSIGEGLGGAFF.

V is TRBV27 and J is TRBJ2-3; 8 nucleotides line up with TRBD2. The ends lost 5 bases at V and 0 bases at J; junction bases unmatched: 10. The CDR3 covers 17 residues. The germline CDR1 and CDR2 sequences are MNHEY and SMNVEV (reference sequence). The CDR3 here is CASSGIGVAGSTDTQYF. In DNA, the CDR3 is TGTGCCAGCAGTGGGATAGGGGTAGCGGGGAGCACAGATACGCAGTATTTT.

The chain recombines TRBV7-9 with TRBJ2-1; 7 bases fit TRBD2. The V segment lost 1 base and the J segment 2 bases; nucleotides outside the gene matches: 5. Germline V lookup: CDR1 SEHNR, CDR2 FQNEAQ (reference sequence). The CDR3 is 16 residues long. The CDR3 region has the DNA TGTGCCAGCAGCTTAGAGGCGGGAGTAGCCTACAATGAGCAGTTCTTC. The encoded protein is CASSLEAGVAYNEQFF.

This chain connects TRBV18 to TRBJ2-1, with D possibly TRBD2 on 6 matching bases. The V and J ends lost 5 bases and 6 bases respectively, with 11 bases between them. The germline V gene has CDR1 KGHSH and CDR2 LQKENI. The CDR3 has 13 residues. CDR3 in amino acids: CASSWDSGNEQFF. Here the CDR3 DNA reads TGTGCCAGCTCATGGGACTCGGGCAATGAGCAGTTCTTC. The full variable domain, its missing parts supplied by reference TRBV18 and TRBJ2-1, is NAGVMQNPRHLVRRRGQEARLRCSPMKGHSHVYWYRQLPEEGLKFMVYLQKENIIDESGMPKERFSAEFPKEGPSILRIQQVVRGDSAAYFCASSWDSGNEQFFGPGTRLTVL.

The genes are TRBV30 and TRBJ2-3, with 10 positions matching TRBD2. This CDR3 is built from 11 residues. Per the germline V gene, CDR1 is GTSNPN and CDR2 is SVGIG (reference sequence). The junction had 5 bases not matched to a gene; V was cut back by 3 bases and J by 14 bases. DNA for the CDR3: TGTGCCTGGAGCCAAGCGGGGGGGTGGTATTTT. Protein: CAWSQAGGWYF.

The chain employs TRBV29-1 and TRBJ2-2, with D possibly matching TRBD1 (5 bases). Germline V CDR1 and CDR2: SQVTM, ANQGSEA. Trimming left V 1 base short and J 4 bases short, with 13 bases between. The CDR3 has 15 residues. The DNA for the CDR3 is TGCAGCGTTGAAGGGGTGACAGCAGCCACCGGGGAGCTGTTTTTT. Its protein is CSVEGVTAATGELFF.

The rearrangement links TRBV19 to TRBJ2-7, with TRBD1 as a possible D gene (6 bases). The V end lost 2 bases, the J end lost 4 bases, and 9 bases lay between the germline ends. This CDR3 comprises 13 residues. Germline lookup yields CDR1 LNHDA and CDR2 SQIVND (reference sequence). CDR3 region: CASSITQGYEQYF. DNA of the CDR3: TGTGCCAGTAGTATAACTCAGGGGTACGAGCAGTACTTC.

The chain links TRBV6-5 to TRBJ1-2; no firm D call. CDR1 and CDR2 from the germline V gene are MNHEY and SVGAGI. V gave up 0 bases and J gave up 8 bases, with 10 bases separating them. This CDR3 has 13 amino acids. Here the CDR3 DNA reads TGTGCCAGCAGTTACTCGAGCGGAGAAGGCTACACCTTC. The encoded protein is CASSYSSGEGYTF.

The rearrangement joins TRBV19 to TRBJ2-5; TRBD1 aligns across 7 bases. This CDR3 comprises 14 residues. CDR1 is LNHDA and CDR2 is SQIVND in the germline V gene (reference sequence). V lost 6 bases to trimming and J lost 3 bases; unmatched junction nucleotides: 7. The CDR3 spells CASSLRGGKETQYF. CDR3 in DNA: TGTGCCAGTAGCCTACGAGGGGGCAAAGAGACCCAGTACTTC.

The V and J genes are TRBV6-5 and TRBJ2-1; a possible D gene is TRBD1 (5 bases). Trimming stripped 2 bases from V and 2 bases from J, with 7 bases between. The CDR3 is made up of 14 amino acids. Germline CDR1 is MNHEY and CDR2 is SVGAGI. CDR3 sequence reads: CASSYDRPYNEQFF. The CDR3 DNA reads TGTGCCAGCAGTTACGACAGACCCTACAATGAGCAGTTCTTC.

This clone was found a few times. This rearrangement joins TRBV6-6 to TRBJ1-1; D is ambiguous. Germline V lookup: CDR1 MNHNY, CDR2 SVGAGI (reference sequence). This CDR3 has 14 amino acids. V was clipped by 2 bases and J by 1 base, with 8 bases between them. CDR3 residues: CASSYAGGNTEAFF. The CDR3 DNA reads as TGTGCCAGCAGTTACGCAGGAGGGAACACTGAAGCTTTCTTT.

The rearrangement links TRBV18 to TRBJ1-1; D uncertain. There are 16 residues in the CDR3. CDR1 KGHSH and CDR2 LQKENI come from the germline V gene. V shed 0 bases and J shed 1 base, with 12 bases lying between them. The CDR3 here is CASSPPGGMTNTEAFF. The CDR3 nucleotides read TGTGCCAGCTCACCACCGGGAGGGATGACGAACACTGAAGCTTTCTTT.

The CDR3 DNA is TGTGCCAGCAGCGCGACAGGGAACAACAATCAGCCCCAGCATTTT. It specifies CASSATGNNNQPQHF. The chain combines TRBV7-9 with TRBJ1-5; 7 bases match TRBD1. Trimming took 5 bases from V and 3 from J; bases not matched to a gene: 7. CDR3 size: 15 residues. Germline CDR1 reads SEHNR; CDR2 reads FQNEAQ (reference sequence).

This rearrangement joins TRBV30 to TRBJ1-1; TRBD1 is a possible D gene (5 bases). This CDR3 is 13 amino acids long. Germline lookup yields CDR1 GTSNPN and CDR2 SVGIG (reference sequence). The V and J ends lost 3 bases and 4 bases respectively, with 12 bases between them. CDR3 region: CAWSGGSGTEAFF. CDR3 nucleotide sequence: TGTGCCTGGAGCGGGGGATCGGGCACTGAAGCTTTCTTT. Full variable domain (remainder filled in from reference TRBV30 and TRBJ1-1): SQTIHQWPATLVQPVGSPLSLECTVEGTSNPNLYWYRQAAGRGLQLLFYSVGIGQISSEVPQNLSASRPQDRQFILSSKKLLLSDSGFYLCAWSGGSGTEAFFGQGTRLTVV.